This TCR beta chain was captured in a study of blood T cell repertoires in COVID-19. With V trimmed by 6 bases and J by 3 bases, 8 bases remained unmatched. CDR3 size: 15 residues. From germline, CDR1 is KGHSH and CDR2 LQKENI. All enrollees were roughly 18 to 90 years old and from under 25 US areas. Assignments of participants to cohorts depended upon their own reported clinical history. Authors' data handling: Researchers report that nucleated cell counts were estimated from reference gene primer amplification. Sequencing was performed with immunoSEQ multiplex PCR; in TCRdb, only in-frame clones are kept and a portion is missing. The V and J calls and clone size are taken from that table; D and trimming were inferred from the DNA. Of approximately 250,000 clones in the sample, 88% were seen once.

This clonotype was sampled from a woman in her 40s with acute COVID-19. The V call is TRBV18, the J call TRBJ2-7; 10 nucleotides align to TRBD1. Source material: PBMCs or T cells enriched from blood (not recorded which). DNA of the CDR3: TGTGCCAGCTCCTTTACTAGGACAGGGGGCTACGAGCAGTACTTC. Amino acid sequence: CASSFTRTGGYEQYF.